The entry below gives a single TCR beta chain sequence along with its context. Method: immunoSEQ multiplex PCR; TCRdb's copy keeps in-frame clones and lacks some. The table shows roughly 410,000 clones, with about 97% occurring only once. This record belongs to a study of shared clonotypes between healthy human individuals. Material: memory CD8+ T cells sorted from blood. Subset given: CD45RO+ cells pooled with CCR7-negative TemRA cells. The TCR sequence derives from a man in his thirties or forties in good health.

CDR3 coding DNA: TGTGCCAGCAGCTCCGACCCTAGTTCCTGGAATGAAAAACTGTTTTTT. Its translation is CASSSDPSSWNEKLFF. The chain couples TRBV5-5 to TRBJ1-4; no reliable D call. V was pared by 3 bases and J by 5 bases, with 17 bases between. CDR1 SGHKS and CDR2 YYEKEE come from the germline V gene (reference sequence). There are 16 residues in the CDR3.